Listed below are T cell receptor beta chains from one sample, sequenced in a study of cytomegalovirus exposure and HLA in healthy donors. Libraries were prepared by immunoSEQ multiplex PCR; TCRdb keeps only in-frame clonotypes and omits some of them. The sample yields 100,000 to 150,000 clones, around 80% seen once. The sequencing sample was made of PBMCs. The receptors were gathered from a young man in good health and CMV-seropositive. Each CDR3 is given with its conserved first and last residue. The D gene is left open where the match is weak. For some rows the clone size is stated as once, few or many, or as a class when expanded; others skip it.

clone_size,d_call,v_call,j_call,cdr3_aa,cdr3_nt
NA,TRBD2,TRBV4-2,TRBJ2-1,CASSQDYSGSGNEQFF,TGTGCCAGCAGCCAAGATTACAGCGGGAGTGGAAATGAGCAGTTCTTC
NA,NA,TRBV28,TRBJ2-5,CASSVAAGPQETQYF,TGTGCCAGCAGTGTGGCAGCGGGCCCCCAAGAGACCCAGTACTTC
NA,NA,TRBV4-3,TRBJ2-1,CASSQDGGSLNEQFF,TGCGCCAGCAGCCAAGACGGGGGTTCCCTTAATGAGCAGTTCTTC
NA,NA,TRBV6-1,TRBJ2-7,CASSGTISVREQYF,TGTGCCAGCAGTGGGACTATCAGCGTGCGGGAGCAGTACTTC
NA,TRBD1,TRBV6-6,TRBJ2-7,CASSPGQGSTYEQYF,TGTGCCAGCAGCCCCGGACAGGGAAGCACCTACGAGCAGTACTTC
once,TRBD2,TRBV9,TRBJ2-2,CASSVEPAGEIGGELFF,TGTGCCAGCAGCGTCGAGCCAGCGGGAGAGATCGGCGGGGAGCTGTTTTTT
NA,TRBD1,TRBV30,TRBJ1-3,CAWSPDRAPSTIYF,TGTGCCTGGAGCCCGGACAGGGCCCCTTCGACCATATATTTT
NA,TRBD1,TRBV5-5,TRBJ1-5,CASSISDRGPQPQHF,TGTGCCAGCAGCATCTCGGACAGGGGGCCTCAGCCCCAGCATTTT
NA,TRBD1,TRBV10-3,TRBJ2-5,CAISARDSQETQYF,TGTGCCATCAGTGCTCGGGACAGCCAAGAGACCCAGTACTTC
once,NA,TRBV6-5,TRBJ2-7,CASTRLRGNEQYF,TGTGCCAGCACTCGACTCCGAGGCAACGAGCAGTACTTC
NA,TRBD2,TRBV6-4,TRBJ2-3,CASSDSGGRATDTQYF,TGTGCCAGCAGTGACTCGGGAGGGAGGGCCACAGATACGCAGTATTTT
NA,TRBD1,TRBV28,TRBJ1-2,CASSLYDTGGWDYGYTF,TGTGCCAGCAGTTTATATGATACAGGGGGCTGGGATTATGGCTACACCTTC
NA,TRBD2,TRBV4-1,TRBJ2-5,CASSRLAGGAEETQYF,TGCGCCAGCAGCCGGCTAGCGGGGGGGGCAGAAGAGACCCAGTACTTC
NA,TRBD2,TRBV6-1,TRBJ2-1,CASRLLAGENEQFF,TGTGCCAGCAGACTACTAGCGGGAGAGAATGAGCAGTTCTTC
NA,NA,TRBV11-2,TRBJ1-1,CASSQFAGTEAFF,TGTGCCAGCAGCCAATTCGCGGGCACTGAAGCTTTCTTT
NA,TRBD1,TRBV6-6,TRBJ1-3,CASSRDRGDTIYF,TGTGCCAGCAGCCGCGACAGGGGGGACACCATATATTTT
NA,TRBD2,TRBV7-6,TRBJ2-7,CASSSELAGGPYEQYF,TGTGCCAGCAGCTCCGAACTAGCGGGAGGCCCCTACGAGCAGTACTTC
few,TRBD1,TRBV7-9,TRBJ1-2,CASSSLTGGDGGYTF,TGTGCCAGCAGCTCCCTTACAGGGGGCGACGGTGGCTACACCTTC
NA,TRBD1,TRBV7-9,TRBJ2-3,CASSPPARQGADTQYF,TGTGCCAGCAGCCCTCCAGCCCGGCAGGGGGCAGATACGCAGTATTTT
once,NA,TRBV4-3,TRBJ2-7,CASSQDVADSYEQYF,TGCGCCAGCAGCCAAGATGTAGCGGACTCCTACGAGCAGTACTTC
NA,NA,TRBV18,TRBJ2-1,CASSPSGPSVYSYNEQFF,TGTGCCAGCTCACCATCAGGGCCCAGTGTCTACTCCTACAATGAGCAGTTCTTC
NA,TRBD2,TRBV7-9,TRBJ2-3,CASSPVAGSTDTQYF,TGTGCCAGCAGCCCAGTAGCGGGATCCACAGATACGCAGTATTTT
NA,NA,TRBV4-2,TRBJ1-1,CASSQQGTEAFF,TGTGCCAGCAGCCAGCAGGGAACTGAAGCTTTCTTT
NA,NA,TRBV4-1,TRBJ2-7,CASSQANEQYF,TGCGCCAGCAGCCAAGCCAACGAGCAGTACTTC